The present entry profiles one TCR beta chain with its context. The data were obtained in a study of CD8+ T cells in alopecia areata. Treatment in this sample: oral pan-JAK inhibitor, 5-10 mg twice daily. Researchers took lesional scalp punch biopsies and peripheral blood from people who were alopecia areata patients. Isolated RNA was reverse transcribed into cDNA used as the sequencing template. The method was immunoSEQ multiplex PCR; TCRdb's version includes in-frame clones alone and lacks a portion of them. The sample carries roughly 210,000 clones, less than 45% recorded once. The germline V gene encodes CDR1 SGHVS and CDR2 FQNEAQ. Trimming took 5 bases from V and 7 from J, leaving 17 bases between them. The CDR3 is 15 amino acids.

This chain uses TRBV7-8 with TRBJ1-4; a possible D gene is TRBD1 (5 bases). Sample: CD4+ T cells sorted from blood, taken between weeks 36 and 40, from a patient treated with tofacitinib. The receptor was isolated from a human donor with alopecia areata. The CDR3: CASSPAGSGGEKLFF. The CDR3 DNA is TGTGCCAGCAGCCCCGCGGGGTCGGGGGGTGAAAAACTGTTTTTT.